This passage covers 7 T cell receptor beta chains from one sample sequenced in a study of cytomegalovirus exposure and HLA in healthy donors. PCR primers comprised 60 Vbeta and 13 Jbeta primers. Measured with immunoSEQ multiplex PCR; TCRdb has only the in-frame clones, and not every one. The table records around 130,000 clones, approximately 80% of them present only once. The sequencing input was PBMCs. All receptors derive from a man under 40 in good health and CMV-seronegative.

The chain uses TRBV5-1 and TRBJ2-3, with 9 bases lining up with TRBD1. J lost 6 bases, V lost 7 bases, and 9 bases had no gene match. There are 14 residues in the CDR3. CDR1 SGHRS and CDR2 YFSETQ come from the germline V gene. The chain's CDR3 is CASSPGQGMDTQYF. CDR3 in DNA: TGCGCCAGCTCCCCGGGACAGGGCATGGATACGCAGTATTTT.

This clone was detected only once. This rearrangement joins TRBV4-1 to TRBJ2-2; tentatively, D is TRBD2 (5 bases). Germline values: CDR1 MGHRA, CDR2 YSYEKL. V lost 4 bases to trimming and J lost 1 base, with 13 bases between them. The CDR3 totals 16 residues. The chain's CDR3 is CASSPQASGNTGELFF. The CDR3 nucleotides read TGCGCCAGCAGCCCTCAGGCCAGCGGGAACACCGGGGAGCTGTTTTTT.

The CDR3 here is CASSPLAGGSNEQFF. The CDR3 region has the DNA TGTGCCAGCAGCCCCCTAGCGGGAGGGTCCAATGAGCAGTTCTTC. The V gene is TRBV27, the J gene TRBJ2-1; 12 bases match TRBD2. The CDR3 has 15 amino acids. Trimming removed 6 bases from V and 6 bases from J; junction bases left unmatched: 6. Germline CDR1 MNHEY, CDR2 SMNVEV (reference sequence).

This chain connects TRBV19 to TRBJ2-5; no definite D call. The CDR3 length is 12 residues. Looked up from germline, CDR1 is LNHDA and CDR2 is SQIVND (reference sequence). Trimming cost V 3 bases and J 5 bases, with 7 bases left between them. The CDR3 sequence is CASSIPRETQYF. The CDR3 DNA sequence: TGTGCCAGTAGTATTCCTAGGGAGACCCAGTACTTC. Supplemented by reference TRBV19 and TRBJ2-5, the full variable domain reads DGGITQSPKYLFRKEGQNVTLSCEQNLNHDAMYWYRQDPGQGLRLIYYSQIVNDFQKGDIAEGYSVSREKKESFPLTVTSAQKNPTAFYLCASSIPRETQYFGPGTRLLVL.

This clone has just a few counts. The rearrangement joins TRBV21-1 to TRBJ2-1; TRBD1, as called in the table, went unchecked against the DNA. TRBV21-1 is noted as a pseudogene. The CDR3 sequence is 20 residues long. DNA of the CDR3: TGTGCCAGCAGCAAAGAAGCATGGTTTAGGGGACAGGGGTGGCACAATGAGCAGTTCTTC. Protein sequence: CASSKEAWFRGQGWHNEQFF.

On this clone: A junction end diverges from the germline sequence, so it may reflect a read error. The genes are TRBV6-4 and TRBJ1-2; 8 bases align to TRBD1. The CDR3 is 15 amino acids. Germline assignment: CDR1 MRHNA and CDR2 SNTAGT. CDR3 loop: CASSDFPTGVRGYPF. CDR3 nucleotides: TGTGCCAGCAGTGATTTTCCGACAGGGGTTAGGGGCTACCCCTTC.

This rearrangement joins TRBV10-1 to TRBJ2-1, with D perhaps matching TRBD2 (6 bases). Trimming pared 0 bases from V and 15 bases from J, leaving 12 bases between. This CDR3 comprises 12 residues. Germline lookup yields CDR1 WNHNN and CDR2 SYGVQD (reference sequence). The CDR3: CASSESGLPAFF. CDR3 DNA sequence: TGCGCCAGCAGTGAGTCGGGACTTCCTGCGTTCTTC.